This T cell receptor beta chain was found in a study of shared clonotypes between healthy human individuals. Study-level information: The study used three CD4 naive, three CD4 memory, two CD8 naive and one CD8 memory plate per donor. Findings and caveats of the study: When naive CD4 clonotypes were compared across several donors, about 4.8% were shared. Some clonotypes were shared by all four sorted-subset donors, while others were not shared. The non-shared ones had lower generation probabilities than the shared ones.

Points on this clone: Its cognate antigen is unknown.

From germline, CDR1 is SGHTA and CDR2 FQGNSA. The V gene lost 5 bases and the J gene lost 7 bases, with 15 bases spanning the gap. There are 13 residues in the CDR3. At deep level, the assay was performed. The method was immunoSEQ multiplex PCR; TCRdb's version includes in-frame clones alone and lacks a portion of them. The sample holds roughly 1,000,000 clones, 75% to 85% seen once. The TCR sequence derives from a man aged 18 to 30 in good health. Some clones in this sample may be carry-over from other donors' samples. The chain couples TRBV7-2 to TRBJ2-7; TRBD1 or TRBD2 may be the D gene (5 bases each). The material sequenced was memory CD4+ T cells from PBMCs. Stated subset: CD45RA-negative fraction. The CDR3 protein is CASSLGPMREQYF. The CDR3 DNA follows: TGTGCCAGCAGCCTGGGACCTATGAGGGAGCAGTACTTC.